A single sample gave rise to the 21 T cell receptor beta chains below, sequenced in a study of blood T cells in healthy people across ages (dated by TCRdb to between 2014 and 2017). The protocol used for the library was 5' RACE. Sequencing was performed on an Illumina HiSeq 2500. The second PCR ran for roughly 7 to 12 cycles and used a J-beta primer mix along with a sample-barcoded 5' primer. TCRdb reprocessing: public reads trimmed at Q25 with fastp, clones called with MiXCR, in-frame beta chains kept. Every distinct CDR3 protein forms one entry, paired with its most common genes and DNA. This sample lists 780,000 or so distinct CDR3 sequences; more than 50% were detected once. 20% to 30% of the sample is in the top ten clones. Sequenced input: blood. The receptors stem from a man aged 35 to 55 in good health.

This clonotype was picked up a small number of times. The J gene is TRBJ2-5, the V gene TRBV20-1, with TRBD2 identical over 9 bases. Germline V gene sequence: CDR1 DFQATT, CDR2 SNEGSKA (reference sequence). The J segment lost 4 bases and the V segment lost 4 bases, leaving 7 bases of the junction unmatched. The CDR3 spans 14 residues. CDR3 sequence: CSATSGEVGETQYF. Written as DNA, the CDR3 is TGCAGTGCTACTAGCGGGGAGGTGGGAGAGACCCAGTACTTC.

The chain carries TRBV10-3 and TRBJ2-5, with 8 bases lining up with TRBD2. This CDR3 spans 14 amino acids. Unmatched junction bases numbered 9, after V lost 1 base and J lost 11 bases. In germline, CDR1 is ENHRY, CDR2 SYGVKD. CDR3 region: CAISELGSGIEQYF. The DNA of the CDR3 is TGTGCCATCAGTGAGTTGGGTAGCGGGATAGAGCAGTACTTC.

The CDR3 here is CSARDLGTGAQRGEQYF. The DNA of the CDR3 is TGCAGTGCTAGAGATCTCGGGACGGGGGCCCAGCGTGGCGAGCAGTACTTC. This sequence joins TRBV20-1 and TRBJ2-1; D is possibly TRBD1 or TRBD2 (6 bases each). The tail of the sequence fits TRBJ2-7 better, so the J call may be wrong. The germline gives CDR1 DFQATT, CDR2 SNEGSKA (reference sequence). This CDR3 contains 17 residues.

This clonotype came up a few times. The chain joins TRBV5-1 to TRBJ2-3; either TRBD1 or TRBD2 may supply D (5 bases each). Germline CDR1 reads SGHRS; CDR2 reads YFSETQ. V lost 3 bases, J lost 13 bases, and 18 bases lay in between. The CDR3 spans 13 residues. CDR3 nucleotides: TGCGCCAGCAGCTCATCAACGGGACGGCGCAAGTATTTT. Translation gives CASSSSTGRRKYF.

This clonotype was observed a single time. The chain is built from TRBV29-1 and TRBJ1-3, with D unresolved. Deletions cut 4 bases from V and 7 bases from J, with 11 bases between. The CDR3 runs 12 residues. Per germline, CDR1 SQVTM and CDR2 ANQGSEA. CDR3 in amino acids: CSVGWGVNTIYF. The CDR3 nucleotides are TGCAGCGTTGGGTGGGGAGTCAACACCATATATTTT.

The V call is TRBV29-1, the J call TRBJ2-3, with D tentatively TRBD1 (6 bases). Germline CDR1 SQVTM, CDR2 ANQGSEA. V lost 2 bases, J lost 2 bases, and 11 bases lay in between. This CDR3 region has 14 residues. CDR3 in amino acids: CSVENGQSTDTQYF. CDR3 coding DNA: TGCAGCGTTGAAAATGGACAGTCCACAGATACGCAGTATTTT.

This clonotype has only a few counts. J is TRBJ2-5 and V is TRBV7-2, with 7 positions matching TRBD2. After removal of 4 bases from V and 5 bases from J, the junction contained 10 bases not matched to a gene. CDR1 is SGHTA and CDR2 is FQGNSA in the germline V gene. CDR3 length: 15 amino acids. For the CDR3, the DNA is TGTGCCAGCAGCTCGGGGGAGGGCCTTATGGAGACCCAGTACTTC. Encoded protein: CASSSGEGLMETQYF.

This clonotype has only a few counts. This chain uses TRBV10-3 with TRBJ2-1, with 7 bases aligning to TRBD2. The CDR3 has 16 residues. Trimming at V came to 6 bases and at J to 3 bases, leaving 11 bases not matched to a gene. Per germline, CDR1 ENHRY and CDR2 SYGVKD. The CDR3 DNA follows: TGTGCCATCAGGGGAGGTCCTAGCGGAGACTACAATGAGCAGTTCTTC. Residues: CAIRGGPSGDYNEQFF.

The chain links TRBV24-1 to TRBJ2-1; 7 bases are shared with TRBD1. The DNA end favors TRBJ2-7, so the J call may be wrong. The germline gives CDR1 KGHDR, CDR2 SFDVKD. The CDR3 runs 16 residues. CDR3 DNA sequence: TGTGCCACCAGTGACCCGGACAGGAGCTCCTACAATGAGCAGTACTTC. Residues: CATSDPDRSSYNEQYF.

This clonotype has more than one count but fewer than ten. The genes are TRBV18 and TRBJ1-5; D is ambiguous. Trimming stripped 5 bases from V and 0 bases from J, with 8 bases between. CDR1 is KGHSH and CDR2 is LQKENI in the germline V gene. The CDR3 loop spans 14 amino acids. The CDR3 region is CASSSDYSNQPQHF. CDR3 DNA: TGTGCCAGCTCATCTGATTATAGCAATCAGCCCCAGCATTTT. The full variable domain, completed using reference TRBV18 and TRBJ1-5, is NAGVMQNPRHLVRRRGQEARLRCSPMKGHSHVYWYRQLPEEGLKFMVYLQKENIIDESGMPKERFSAEFPKEGPSILRIQQVVRGDSAAYFCASSSDYSNQPQHFGDGTRLSIL.

The chain employs TRBV29-1 and TRBJ1-1; D is undetermined. This CDR3 region has 12 residues. The V gene's germline CDR1 is SQVTM and CDR2 ANQGSEA. Trimming shortened V by 4 bases and J by 5 bases, and 11 bases separated the two germline ends. The CDR3 nucleotides are TGCAGCGTTGTAGAATTAAGGACTGAAGCTTTCTTT. Translated: CSVVELRTEAFF.

This chain uses TRBV7-6 with TRBJ2-1, with a possible D match to TRBD1 (6 bases). The CDR3 is 18 residues long. Germline CDR1 SGHVS, CDR2 FNYEAQ. Trimming shortened V by 0 bases and J by 2 bases, and 17 bases separated the two germline ends. This CDR3 is CASSLAARGRGTYNEQFF. As DNA, the CDR3 is TGTGCCAGCAGCTTAGCAGCTCGTGGCAGGGGAACCTACAATGAGCAGTTCTTC. The entire variable domain, with the rest obtained from reference TRBV7-6 and TRBJ2-1, is as follows: GAGVSQSPRYKVTKRGQDVALRCDPISGHVSLYWYRQALGQGPEFLTYFNYEAQQDKSGLPNDRFSAERPEGSISTLTIQRTEQRDSAMYRCASSLAARGRGTYNEQFFGPGTRLTVL.

This clonotype turned up a few times. The chain has TRBV7-2 and TRBJ2-1; 14 bases fit TRBD2. The CDR3 has 18 residues. Germline V gene lookup returns CDR1 SGHTA and CDR2 FQGNSA. V gave up 5 bases and J gave up 2 bases; unmatched junction bases: 8. The CDR3 nucleotides read TGTGCCAGCAGCACACGACTAGCGGGAGGGAGGCCCTACAATGAGCAGTTCTTC. As protein: CASSTRLAGGRPYNEQFF.

The chain employs TRBV20-1 and TRBJ2-7; 7 bases fit TRBD1. The CDR3 extends over 13 amino acids. J lost 2 bases, V lost 5 bases, and 6 bases had no gene match. CDR1 is DFQATT and CDR2 is SNEGSKA in the germline V gene (reference sequence). Here the CDR3 DNA reads TGCAGTGCTCCTGCAGGGGGAACCTACGAGCAGTACTTC. Translated, it gives CSAPAGGTYEQYF.

V and J are TRBV5-1 and TRBJ2-3; no reliable D call. Trimming removed 3 bases from V and 2 bases from J, with 4 bases in between. CDR3 length equals 12 residues. The V gene's germline CDR1 is SGHRS and CDR2 YFSETQ. Here the CDR3 reads CASSYFTDTQYF. The CDR3 bases are TGCGCCAGCAGCTATTTCACAGATACGCAGTATTTT.

In this sample, this clonotype turned up a few times. The chain is built from TRBV7-9 and TRBJ1-1; D is unresolved. Germline lookup yields CDR1 SEHNR and CDR2 FQNEAQ (reference sequence). The CDR3 is made up of 12 amino acids. The V end was cut by 7 bases, the J end by 1 base, with 7 bases between. The chain's CDR3 is CASMTGNTEAFF. The DNA of the CDR3 is TGTGCCAGCATGACGGGGAACACTGAAGCTTTCTTT.

The gene calls are TRBV28 and TRBJ2-3; TRBD2 agrees at 13 bases. The trim removed 5 bases at V and 4 bases at J, leaving 9 bases unmatched. The CDR3 has 17 residues. Germline lookup yields CDR1 MDHEN and CDR2 SYDVKM. The CDR3 DNA follows: TGTGCCAGCAGTAGGGGACTAGCGGGGAAGCCCTCAGATACGCAGTATTTT. Its protein is CASSRGLAGKPSDTQYF.

The rearrangement links TRBV6-5 to TRBJ1-2; D unclear. The CDR3 is made up of 12 amino acids. The V gene lost 0 bases and the J gene lost 8 bases, with 7 bases spanning the gap. Germline-derived CDR1 and CDR2 are MNHEY and SVGAGI. The DNA for the CDR3 is TGTGCCAGCAGTTACTCAGGATGGGGCTACACCTTC. This codes for CASSYSGWGYTF.

In its sample, this clonotype was seen once. The rearrangement uses TRBV14 and TRBJ1-5; 9 bases line up with TRBD1. The J segment lost 6 bases and the V segment lost 3 bases, leaving 6 bases of the junction unmatched. Germline values: CDR1 SGHDN, CDR2 FVKESK. The CDR3 loop spans 15 amino acids. CDR3: CASSQGQGIGQPQHF. The CDR3 DNA reads as TGTGCCAGCAGCCAGGGACAGGGCATTGGTCAGCCCCAGCATTTT. Filled out from reference TRBV14 and TRBJ1-5, the complete variable domain reads EAGVTQFPSHSVIEKGQTVTLRCDPISGHDNLYWYRRVMGKEIKFLLHFVKESKQDESGMPNNRFLAERTGGTYSTLKVQPAELEDSGVYFCASSQGQGIGQPQHFGDGTRLSIL.

This chain uses TRBV15 with TRBJ2-7; a possible D gene is TRBD1 (7 bases). Per the germline V gene, CDR1 is LNHNV and CDR2 is YYDKDF (reference sequence). The CDR3 spans 19 residues. V shed 3 bases and J shed 2 bases, with 26 bases lying between them. The CDR3 reads CATSSISHDPTGRPYEQYF. CDR3 coding DNA: TGTGCCACCAGCAGTATCAGCCACGATCCGACAGGGAGGCCCTACGAGCAGTACTTC.

J is TRBJ2-1 and V is TRBV18, with D perhaps being TRBD1 or TRBD2 (5 bases each). Per the germline V gene, CDR1 is KGHSH and CDR2 is LQKENI. This CDR3 comprises 16 residues. Trimming shortened V by 1 base and J by 1 base, and 11 bases separated the two germline ends. CDR3 in DNA: TGTGCCAGCTCACCACAGGGACGAGGGTCCTACAATGAGCAGTTCTTC. Translation gives CASSPQGRGSYNEQFF.